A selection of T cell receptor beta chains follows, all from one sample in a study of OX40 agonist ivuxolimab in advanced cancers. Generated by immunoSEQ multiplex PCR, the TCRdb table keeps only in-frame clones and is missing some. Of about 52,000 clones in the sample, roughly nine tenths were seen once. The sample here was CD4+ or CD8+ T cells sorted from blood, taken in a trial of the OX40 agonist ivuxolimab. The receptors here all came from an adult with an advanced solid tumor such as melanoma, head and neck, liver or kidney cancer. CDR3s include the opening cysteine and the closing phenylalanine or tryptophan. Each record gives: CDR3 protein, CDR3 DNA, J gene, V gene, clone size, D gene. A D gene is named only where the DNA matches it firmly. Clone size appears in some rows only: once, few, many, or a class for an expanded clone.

CASSIYHGQPAINLHF | TGTGCCAGTAGTATTTATCATGGACAGCCCGCTATAAATCTCCACTTT | TRBJ1-6 | TRBV19 | . | .
CAWRPRDRREQYF | TGTGCCTGGAGGCCCAGGGACCGTAGAGAGCAGTACTTC | TRBJ2-7 | TRBV30 | . | .
CASSLAPTGGALGNTIYF | TGCGCCAGCAGCTTGGCCCCGACCGGGGGGGCGCTTGGAAACACCATATATTTT | TRBJ1-3 | TRBV5-1 | . | .
CATGLRQGNQPQHF | TGTGCCACCGGATTAAGACAGGGTAACCAGCCCCAGCATTTT | TRBJ1-5 | TRBV6-1 | . | TRBD1
CASRLDREKPYEQYF | TGTGCCAGCAGACTAGACAGGGAGAAGCCGTACGAGCAGTACTTC | TRBJ2-7 | TRBV11-2 | . | TRBD1
CASRGYGKKSYNEQFF | TGTGCCAGCAGGGGTTACGGCAAGAAGTCCTACAATGAGCAGTTCTTC | TRBJ2-1 | TRBV5-4 | . | .
CASSEIQGAGVETQYF | TGTGCCAGCAGCGAGATACAGGGGGCAGGGGTGGAGACCCAGTACTTC | TRBJ2-5 | TRBV5-6 | . | TRBD1
CASSVGGRAGGRETQYF | TGTGCCAGCAGCGTAGGAGGTAGGGCAGGGGGTCGGGAGACCCAGTACTTC | TRBJ2-5 | TRBV9 | . | TRBD1
CASSQAGGGTEAFF | TGTGCCAGCAGCCAAGCCGGGGGTGGCACTGAAGCTTTCTTT | TRBJ1-1 | TRBV14 | once | .
CASSIVAGGNQPQHF | TGTGCCAGTAGTATAGTTGCCGGCGGCAATCAGCCCCAGCATTTT | TRBJ1-5 | TRBV19 | . | .
CASSYSSKEQFF | TGTGCCAGCAGTTACTCTTCCAAAGAGCAGTTCTTC | TRBJ2-1 | TRBV6-6 | . | .
CASSLKISNQPQHF | TGTGCCAGCAGTTTGAAGATTAGCAATCAGCCCCAGCATTTT | TRBJ1-5 | TRBV6-1 | once | .
CAWTRTAYGYTF | TGTGCCTGGACCCGGACGGCCTATGGCTACACCTTC | TRBJ1-2 | TRBV30 | . | .
CASSQSRLRDRGSNGNTIYF | TGCGCCAGCAGCCAATCGCGTCTCCGGGACAGGGGGTCTAATGGAAACACCATATATTTT | TRBJ1-3 | TRBV4-1 | . | TRBD1
CASSIPGGRPYF | TGTGCCAGTAGTATACCAGGGGGTAGGCCGTACTTC | TRBJ2-7 | TRBV19 | . | TRBD1
CASSDSIKRGSRGTQYF | TGTGCCAGCAGTGACTCGATCAAGCGGGGTTCTCGGGGGACCCAGTACTTC | TRBJ2-5 | TRBV6-4 | once | TRBD2
CATSRGEGVRNTIYF | TGTGCCACCAGCAGGGGGGAAGGGGTTCGAAACACCATATATTTT | TRBJ1-3 | TRBV15 | . | .
CAWSGGIDRGRNTEAFF | TGTGCCTGGAGTGGGGGGATCGACAGGGGCCGGAACACTGAAGCTTTCTTT | TRBJ1-1 | TRBV30 | . | TRBD1
CASSKGGTGAFPILNTEAFF | TGTGCCAGCAGCAAAGGGGGGACAGGGGCTTTTCCGATCTTGAACACTGAAGCTTTCTTT | TRBJ1-1 | TRBV21-1 | once | .
CASSEEILNTEAFF | TGCGCCAGCAGCGAGGAGATTCTGAACACTGAAGCTTTCTTT | TRBJ1-1 | TRBV5-1 | few | .
CASSERGFYGYTF | TGTGCCAGCAGTGAACGCGGATTCTATGGCTACACCTTC | TRBJ1-2 | TRBV6-1 | . | .
CASSFRDRSYYGYTF | TGTGCCAGCAGCTTCCGGGACAGGAGTTACTATGGCTACACCTTC | TRBJ1-2 | TRBV5-6 | . | TRBD1
CASSEGLNTDTQYF | TGTGCCAGCAGCGAGGGACTCAACACAGATACGCAGTATTTT | TRBJ2-3 | TRBV7-9 | . | .
CASSRIAGGGDTQYF | TGTGCCAGCAGTCGTATTGCTGGGGGCGGAGATACGCAGTATTTT | TRBJ2-3 | TRBV7-3 | few | .
CASSFQGGELFF | TGTGCCAGCAGTTTTCAAGGGGGGGAGCTGTTTTTT | TRBJ2-2 | TRBV27 | . | .